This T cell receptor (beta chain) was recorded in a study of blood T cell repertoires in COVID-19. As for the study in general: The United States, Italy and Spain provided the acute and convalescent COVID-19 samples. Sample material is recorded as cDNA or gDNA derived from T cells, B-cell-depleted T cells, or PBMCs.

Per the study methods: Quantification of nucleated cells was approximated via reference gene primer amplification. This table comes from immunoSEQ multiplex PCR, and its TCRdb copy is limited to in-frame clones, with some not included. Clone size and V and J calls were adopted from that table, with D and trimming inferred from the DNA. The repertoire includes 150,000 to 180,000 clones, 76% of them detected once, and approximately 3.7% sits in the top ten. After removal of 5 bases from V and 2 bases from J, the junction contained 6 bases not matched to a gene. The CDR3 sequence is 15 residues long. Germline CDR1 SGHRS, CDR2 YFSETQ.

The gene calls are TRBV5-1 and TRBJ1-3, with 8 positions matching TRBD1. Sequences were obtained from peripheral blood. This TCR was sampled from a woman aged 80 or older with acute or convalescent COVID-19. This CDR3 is CASSLSGGAGNTIYF. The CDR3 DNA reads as TGCGCCAGCAGTCTGTCAGGGGGCGCTGGAAACACCATATATTTT.